This record covers a single T cell receptor (beta chain). The antigen it recognizes is unknown. The record has no base qualities; no much larger clone is one base away. This record comes from a study of PD-L1 blockade in urothelial cancer (dated by TCRdb to 2015 to 2018). In terms of the full investigation: All patients started therapy around 2014 and received atezolizumab 1,200 mg intravenously every 3 weeks. About 90% of the 29 patients were identified as males with urothelial cancer of bladder origin, and a prior smoking history was reported by 18 of 29 patients. Patients had an ECOG performance status of 0 or 1 and had received between 0 and 3 prior chemotherapy regimens. Blood samples were analyzed at 3 weeks after treatment start (second dose) and at 6 weeks after treatment start. Blood samples gave a median of roughly 150,000 T cells and roughly 83,000 unique TCRs, with a median clonality of 0.080. The study was an exploratory multi-omic analysis of somatic, immune and clinical correlates of response to PD-L1 blockade with atezolizumab in urothelial cancer. TCR sequencing covered pretreatment tumor samples and matched, serially collected peripheral blood taken before and after atezolizumab treatment. Durable clinical benefit meant progression-free survival longer than 6 months, and TCR features were also tested against progression-free and overall survival. In the same patients, pretreatment tumors underwent whole exome sequencing and RNA sequencing in addition to TCR sequencing. Durable clinical benefit was achieved by nine patients but not by the remaining 20. Pretreatment blood TCR-seq was available for around 29 patients, at least one posttreatment blood collection was obtained for around 24 patients, and tumor TCR-seq was available for around 24 patients. What the study reported, not specific to this receptor: Because the sample size was small (n = 29) and many of the analyses were exploratory, the results are meant to be hypothesis-generating. Improved progression-free and overall survival was found to be associated with pretreatment peripheral blood TCR clonality below the median. At 3 weeks after the start of treatment, tumor-associated TCR clones in peripheral blood had expanded more in patients with durable benefit (n of about 21, p = 0.022).

Each PCR received spiked-in synthetic TCR analog templates so that absolute template abundance could be estimated from read counts. The immunoSEQ assay was used to amplify TCRbeta CDR3 regions from genomic DNA with bias-controlled V and J gene primers. Sequencing of rearranged TCRbeta segments was performed at approximately 20X coverage. The original methods were these. Sequencing errors were corrected by clustering and CDR3s were annotated against IMGT to assign V, D and J genes. Out-of-frame and stop-codon sequences were excluded, and only productive TCRbeta rearrangements were used in downstream analyses. Clonality was calculated as one minus the Shannon entropy normalized by the log of the number of unique productive sequences. Clones differing between time points or between blood and tumor were identified using Fisher's exact test with Benjamini-Hochberg correction, with an adjusted p below 0.01 applied as the threshold. The source is immuneACCESS, and TCRdb retained only in-frame sequences with V and J called. Part of the clones is not carried over; for the studies checked, unresolved V genes explain less than half of this, and the remainder is unexplained. Clone size and the V and J calls come from that table; the DNA yielded D and trimming. For this sample there are 75,000 to 100,000 clones; approximately 87% appear just once. Of the sample, around 8% falls within the top ten clones.

Trimming takes 0 bases from V and 2 bases from J, and the germline ends sit 8 bases apart. The CDR1 and CDR2 encoded by the germline V gene are SGHRS and YFSETQ. The CDR3 contains 14 residues, cysteine and phenylalanine counted. Only the CDR3 part of the read is kept: 42 bases, read in frame from the first base. Read against the paper, the sample's time point label means: peripheral blood 6 weeks after treatment start. The cohort included 29 patients with locally advanced or metastatic urothelial carcinoma who were treated at Memorial Sloan Kettering on a trial protocol. Peripheral blood mononuclear cells were collected pretreatment and during treatment, with between 1 and 8 total time points per patient. The Qiagen DNeasy Blood extraction kit was used to purify genomic DNA from total PBMCs and tumor samples. PBMCs were collected pretreatment and during treatment, and were isolated and stored as previously described.

The starting material was PBMCs, obtained around atezolizumab (anti-PD-L1) treatment. The chain uses TRBV5-1 and TRBJ1-2; TRBD1 could be the D gene, as 5 bases match. This TCR was sampled from a man aged 70 or older with urothelial cancer. Here is the DNA: TGCGCCAGCAGCTTGGGGACACTCAACTATGGCTACACCTTC. Its coded protein is CASSLGTLNYGYTF.